Listed here are 24 T cell receptor beta chains from one sample, sequenced in a study of beta chain features in type 1 diabetes (dated by TCRdb to about 2018). The library relied on the immunoSEQ multiplex PCR assay. All of the isolated RNA was reverse transcribed with the High Capacity cDNA Reverse Transcription Kit, so expressed TCRB transcripts were sequenced. The source is immuneACCESS, and TCRdb retained only in-frame sequences with V and J called. Part of the clones is not carried over; for the studies checked, unresolved V genes explain less than half of this, and the remainder is unexplained. A total of 400,000 to 500,000 clones appear in this sample, roughly 14% of them only once. The ten largest clones represent about 0.04% of the sample. Sequencing was performed on naive CD4+ T cells from blood. The meaning of the sample's cell subset or site label: true naive CD4+ T cells. Every receptor here comes from a man younger than 40 in good health.

The chain is built from TRBV27 and TRBJ2-1; 8 bases align to TRBD2. Losses at the gene ends were 2 bases for V and 7 bases for J; bases not matched to a gene: 22. CDR3 size: 20 residues. Germline lookup yields CDR1 MNHEY and CDR2 SMNVEV (reference sequence). The CDR3 bases are TGTGCCAGCAGTTTAAGTTCGGGTTTAGCTTACGGGACTAGAGGAAATGAGCAGTTCTTC. Translated, it gives CASSLSSGLAYGTRGNEQFF.

V gene TRBV9 combines with J gene TRBJ2-1; a weak D match, TRBD2 (6 bases). This CDR3 comprises 14 residues. The V end lost 4 bases, the J end lost 12 bases, and 20 bases lay between the germline ends. CDR1 and CDR2 (germline): SGDLS, YYNGEE. DNA of the CDR3: TGTGCCAGCAGCCCCACTCCGGCGGGGTCGGGGCAGTTCTTC. It encodes CASSPTPAGSGQFF. Full variable domain (missing parts from reference TRBV9 and TRBJ2-1): DSGVTQTPKHLITATGQRVTLRCSPRSGDLSVYWYQQSLDQGLQFLIQYYNGEERAKGNILERFSAQQFPDLHSELNLSSLELGDSALYFCASSPTPAGSGQFFGPGTRLTVL.

This clone showed up just a few times. The chain links TRBV15 to TRBJ2-5, with D possibly being TRBD2 (7 bases). This CDR3 is built from 14 residues. Trimming shortened V by 1 base and J by 3 bases, and 9 bases separated the two germline ends. Looked up from germline, CDR1 is LNHNV and CDR2 is YYDKDF (reference sequence). CDR3 region: CATSRGGGKETQYF. CDR3 DNA sequence: TGTGCCACCAGCAGAGGCGGGGGCAAAGAGACCCAGTACTTC.

This chain uses TRBV6-5 with TRBJ2-5; TRBD2 is a possible D gene (6 bases). The CDR3 has 15 amino acids. V lost 6 bases, J lost 1 base, and 15 bases lay in between. Looked up from germline, CDR1 is MNHEY and CDR2 is SVGAGI. This chain's CDR3 is CASRKLASRQETQYF. DNA of the CDR3: TGTGCCAGCAGGAAGCTAGCGTCTCGCCAAGAGACCCAGTACTTC.

There are a few counts of this clone. The CDR3 sequence: CASSPRDTYGYTF. The CDR3 DNA reads as TGTGCCAGCAGCCCTCGGGACACCTATGGCTACACCTTC. The chain combines TRBV7-2 with TRBJ1-2; TRBD1 might be the D (6 bases). There are 13 residues in the CDR3. Trimming stripped 5 bases from V and 4 bases from J, with 11 bases between. The germline CDR1 and CDR2 sequences are SGHTA and FQGNSA.

The chain links TRBV7-9 to TRBJ1-4; D ambiguous. Trimming removed 5 bases from V and 2 bases from J, with 12 bases in between. This CDR3 is 15 amino acids long. Per germline, CDR1 SEHNR and CDR2 FQNEAQ (reference sequence). This CDR3 reads CASSPSPATNEKLFF. Written as DNA, the CDR3 is TGTGCCAGCAGCCCGTCGCCGGCGACTAATGAAAAACTGTTTTTT.

The genes are TRBV7-2 and TRBJ2-3, with D unclear. Trimming cost V 1 base and J 6 bases, with 14 bases left between them. Germline loops: CDR1 SGHTA, CDR2 FQGNSA. The CDR3 spans 15 residues. The CDR3 coding sequence is TGTGCCAGCAGCTTAGGCGGATCTGGGCGGGATACGCAGTATTTT. The encoded protein is CASSLGGSGRDTQYF. Complete variable domain (other parts from reference TRBV7-2 and TRBJ2-3): GAGVSQSPSNKVTEKGKDVELRCDPISGHTALYWYRQSLGQGLEFLIYFQGNSAPDKSGLPSDRFSAERTGGSVSTLTIQRTQQEDSAVYLCASSLGGSGRDTQYFGPGTRLTVL.

This chain links TRBV30 with TRBJ1-2, with a weak D call TRBD1 (5 bases). With 4 bases removed from V and 4 bases from J, the gap between germline ends came to 16 bases. This CDR3 is built from 14 residues. Germline values: CDR1 GTSNPN, CDR2 SVGIG (reference sequence). The CDR3 nucleotides are TGTGCCTGGAACACGGGGACCCCCATCTATGGCTACACCTTC. As protein: CAWNTGTPIYGYTF.

The chain has TRBV28 and TRBJ1-2; 9 bases map to TRBD1. The CDR3 spans 15 residues. Losses at the gene ends were 6 bases for V and 6 bases for J; bases not matched to a gene: 11. Germline V gives CDR1 MDHEN, CDR2 SYDVKM. The CDR3 region is CASREPGTGFHGYTF. The CDR3, as DNA: TGTGCCAGCAGAGAACCCGGGACAGGGTTCCATGGCTACACCTTC.

V and J are TRBV4-3 and TRBJ1-5; 8 bases map to TRBD1. This CDR3 comprises 21 residues. Trimming cost V 0 bases and J 2 bases; bases outside gene matches: 18. Germline V gene lookup returns CDR1 LGHNA and CDR2 YSLEER. Written as DNA, the CDR3 is TGCGCCAGCAGCCAAGACTTGTGGACAGGGATGAGGGGTTTGGGCAATCAGCCCCAGCATTTT. Its protein is CASSQDLWTGMRGLGNQPQHF.

In this sample, this clone turned up many times. The same CDR3 can be traced to other DNA sequences in this sample. The CDR3 sequence: CASRGYEQYF. The CDR3 DNA reads as TGTGCCAGCAGGGGCTACGAGCAGTACTTC. The chain carries TRBV25-1 and TRBJ2-7; no firm D call. The CDR3 has 10 amino acids. Trimming shortened V by 6 bases and J by 3 bases, and 3 bases separated the two germline ends. Germline V gene lookup returns CDR1 MGHDK and CDR2 SYGVNS.

The sample holds a few counts of this clone. This rearrangement joins TRBV29-1 to TRBJ1-1; D may be TRBD1 (5 bases). The CDR3 runs 12 residues. V dropped 6 bases and J dropped 5 bases, with 13 bases sitting between them. Germline lookup yields CDR1 SQVTM and CDR2 ANQGSEA. The DNA of the CDR3 is TGCAGCGTCGGCCGGGGACGGACTGAAGCTTTCTTT. Its translation is CSVGRGRTEAFF.

The chain employs TRBV4-2 and TRBJ2-3; 9 bases agree with TRBD2. V dropped 1 base and J dropped 2; count of bases not matched to a gene: 7. The CDR3 length is 17 residues. From germline, CDR1 is LGHNA and CDR2 YNFKEQ. CDR3 region: CASSQGRLAGPTDTQYF. DNA of the CDR3: TGTGCCAGCAGCCAAGGTCGGCTAGCGGGACCCACAGATACGCAGTATTTT.

The rearrangement uses TRBV30 and TRBJ1-1, with a weak D call TRBD1 (5 bases). Germline CDR1 and CDR2: GTSNPN and SVGIG (reference sequence). CDR3 size: 13 residues. The V and J ends lost 4 bases and 5 bases respectively, with 14 bases between them. CDR3 bases: TGTGCCTGGACCATAACAGGAGGAACTGAAGCTTTCTTT. Protein sequence: CAWTITGGTEAFF.

CDR3 DNA sequence: TGTGCCAGCAGCCAGGGTGAGGCAGAGACCCAGTACTTC. This encodes CASSQGEAETQYF. The V call is TRBV6-5, the J call TRBJ2-5, with a tentative D call TRBD1 (5 bases). V shed 6 bases and J shed 4 bases, with 12 bases lying between them. The CDR3 extends over 13 amino acids. CDR1 and CDR2 (germline): MNHEY, SVGAGI.

The V and J genes are TRBV7-9 and TRBJ1-4; D call uncertain. The germline gives CDR1 SEHNR, CDR2 FQNEAQ (reference sequence). V lost 2 bases, J lost 0 bases, and 7 bases lay in between. The CDR3 is made up of 15 amino acids. CDR3 nucleotide sequence: TGTGCCAGCAGCTTAAGGGTCGCAACTAATGAAAAACTGTTTTTT. Protein: CASSLRVATNEKLFF. Looking up the rest from reference TRBV7-9 and TRBJ1-4 gives the full variable domain: DTGVSQNPRHKITKRGQNVTFRCDPISEHNRLYWYRQTLGQGPEFLTYFQNEAQLEKSRLLSDRFSAERPKGSFSTLEIQRTEQGDSAMYLCASSLRVATNEKLFFGSGTQLSVL.

The chain's CDR3 is CASSTSADAETQYF. CDR3 in DNA: TGCGCCAGCAGCACTTCGGCAGACGCAGAGACCCAGTACTTC. This chain links TRBV5-1 with TRBJ2-5; D ambiguous. V lost 4 bases and J lost 4, with 14 bases in between. CDR1 and CDR2 from the germline V gene are SGHRS and YFSETQ. The CDR3 spans 14 residues.

The V and J genes are TRBV6-5 and TRBJ2-1, with 11 positions matching TRBD2. Losses at the gene ends were 7 bases for V and 5 bases for J; bases not matched to a gene: 4. Per germline, CDR1 MNHEY and CDR2 SVGAGI. The CDR3 totals 14 residues. CDR3 bases: TGTGCCAGCAAGGTAGCGGGAGGGGACAATGAGCAGTTCTTC. Its protein product is CASKVAGGDNEQFF.

The table lists this clone with a few counts. Within the sample, other DNA sequences also encode this same CDR3. This chain connects TRBV30 to TRBJ1-5, with D tentatively TRBD1 (6 bases). The CDR3 runs 13 residues. V lost 4 bases and J lost 1, with 8 bases in between. In germline, CDR1 is GTSNPN, CDR2 SVGIG (reference sequence). CDR3 nucleotides: TGTGCCTGGACGGGACACAGCAATCAGCCCCAGCATTTT. Protein product: CAWTGHSNQPQHF.

The chain combines TRBV15 with TRBJ2-2; unclear D gene. The CDR3 totals 17 residues. V was trimmed by 1 base and J by 6 bases, leaving 18 bases between them. CDR1 is LNHNV and CDR2 is YYDKDF in the germline V gene (reference sequence). The CDR3 spells CATSRAGILTVPGELFF. The CDR3 DNA follows: TGTGCCACCAGCAGAGCGGGCATCTTAACAGTGCCCGGGGAGCTGTTTTTT.

This clone appeared a few times. The chain links TRBV9 to TRBJ2-7; TRBD2 aligns across 7 bases. The ends lost 9 bases at V and 0 bases at J; junction bases unmatched: 18. The CDR3 is 17 residues long. Germline V lookup: CDR1 SGDLS, CDR2 YYNGEE. The chain's CDR3 is CATTYNLPGLLSYEQYV. For the CDR3, the DNA is TGTGCCACCACGTATAACTTACCGGGACTACTCTCCTACGAGCAGTACGTC.

J is TRBJ2-1 and V is TRBV19, with D hard to call. V lost 8 bases, J lost 4 bases, and 15 bases lay in between. Looked up from germline, CDR1 is LNHDA and CDR2 is SQIVND (reference sequence). This CDR3 is 14 amino acids long. The CDR3 sequence: CASRGRQIYNEQFF. The DNA of the CDR3 is TGTGCCAGTCGCGGACGGCAGATTTACAATGAGCAGTTCTTC.

This clone was counted between two and nine times. The chain joins TRBV7-9 to TRBJ1-1; no clear D. The CDR3 covers 13 residues. CDR1 and CDR2 (germline): SEHNR, FQNEAQ (reference sequence). Trimming removed 1 base from V and 6 bases from J, with 9 bases in between. The CDR3 is CASSLGDPSEAFF. DNA of the CDR3: TGTGCCAGCAGCTTAGGTGATCCATCTGAAGCTTTCTTT. Looking up the rest from reference TRBV7-9 and TRBJ1-1 gives the full variable domain: DTGVSQNPRHKITKRGQNVTFRCDPISEHNRLYWYRQTLGQGPEFLTYFQNEAQLEKSRLLSDRFSAERPKGSFSTLEIQRTEQGDSAMYLCASSLGDPSEAFFGQGTRLTVV.

This chain links TRBV10-3 with TRBJ1-2; TRBD1 is a possible D gene (5 bases). The germline gives CDR1 ENHRY, CDR2 SYGVKD. This CDR3 is 13 amino acids long. Trimming removed 4 bases at V and 5 bases at J, with 11 bases between. The CDR3 loop reads CAISVQGEYGYTF. The CDR3 region has the DNA TGTGCCATCAGTGTGCAGGGTGAATATGGCTACACCTTC.